A single sample is the source of the 20 T cell receptor beta chains below, sequenced in a study of identical twins. Via MiXCR, TCRdb re-called the 5' RACE reads, giving one row per CDR3 protein. The sample shows some 600,000 distinct CDR3 sequences, just over 7% of them seen only once. These records were also assigned to another study, of yellow fever vaccine responses in identical twins.

Sequencing used PBMCs. Source of these receptors: a woman between 18 and 29 years old in good health.

J is TRBJ2-1 and V is TRBV20-1; D unresolved. CDR1 DFQATT and CDR2 SNEGSKA come from the germline V gene (reference sequence). The CDR3 contains 14 residues. V gave up 6 bases and J gave up 4 bases, with 16 bases separating them. CDR3 DNA: TGCAGTGCCGCCGAGACCAATTTTTACAATGAGCAGTTCTTC. Protein product: CSAAETNFYNEQFF.

This clonotype was counted between two and nine times. V gene TRBV20-1 combines with J gene TRBJ2-5; either TRBD1 or TRBD2 may fit D (6 bases each). In germline, CDR1 is DFQATT, CDR2 SNEGSKA (reference sequence). V was cut by 6 bases and J by 3 bases, with 17 bases left in between. This CDR3 region has 14 residues. The CDR3 DNA is TGCAGTGCGCCGCCGGGGGCGCCCAAAGAGACCCAGTACTTC. Translated: CSAPPGAPKETQYF.

This chain connects TRBV28 to TRBJ2-1, with 11 nucleotides matching TRBD1. Trimming took 8 bases from V and 3 from J; bases not matched to a gene: 6. Germline V gene data show CDR1 as MDHEN and CDR2 as SYDVKM. CDR3 length equals 15 residues. The CDR3: CASPPGTGGYNEQFF. DNA for the CDR3: TGTGCCAGCCCACCCGGGACAGGGGGCTACAATGAGCAGTTCTTC.

This clonotype was seen repeatedly, ten times or more. V gene TRBV29-1 combines with J gene TRBJ2-1; D unresolved. CDR3 size: 13 residues. The germline gives CDR1 SQVTM, CDR2 ANQGSEA. Trimming left V 4 bases short and J 0 bases short, with 7 bases between. For the CDR3, the DNA is TGCAGCGTTGCAGATAGCTCCTACAATGAGCAGTTCTTC. This translates into CSVADSSYNEQFF.

The chain uses TRBV4-2 and TRBJ2-1; no clear D. From germline, CDR1 is LGHNA and CDR2 YNFKEQ. This CDR3 is 13 amino acids long. Trimming removed 0 bases from V and 13 bases from J, with 13 bases in between. The CDR3 sequence is CASSQDEAGRQFF. For the CDR3, the DNA is TGTGCCAGCAGCCAAGATGAGGCCGGACGACAGTTCTTC.

This clonotype was counted a few times. The rearrangement uses TRBV7-6 and TRBJ2-2, with D perhaps TRBD2 (5 bases). The germline gives CDR1 SGHVS, CDR2 FNYEAQ. The CDR3 extends over 15 amino acids. The V and J ends lost 7 bases and 4 bases respectively, with 16 bases between them. In nucleotides, the CDR3 is TGTGCCAGCACCAGCGGTGGGCTCGGCACCGGGGAGCTGTTTTTT. It codes for CASTSGGLGTGELFF.

The table lists this clonotype with many counts. The gene calls are TRBV5-1 and TRBJ2-2, with D perhaps matching TRBD2 (5 bases). Trimming stripped 3 bases from V and 2 bases from J, with 8 bases between. Per the germline V gene, CDR1 is SGHRS and CDR2 is YFSETQ. CDR3 length: 14 amino acids. In DNA form, the CDR3 reads TGCGCCAGCAGCTCGGGGTCTAACACCGGGGAGCTGTTTTTT. Amino acid sequence: CASSSGSNTGELFF.

V usage is TRBV7-2 and J usage is TRBJ2-5; D unresolved. Germline loops: CDR1 SGHTA, CDR2 FQGNSA. The CDR3 has 15 amino acids. V lost 1 base, J lost 4 bases, and 13 bases lay in between. The CDR3 protein is CASSLGEIQRETQYF. CDR3 in DNA: TGTGCCAGCAGCTTAGGCGAGATCCAGCGAGAGACCCAGTACTTC.

The table lists this clonotype with many counts. The rearrangement joins TRBV28 to TRBJ2-3; 10 nucleotides line up with TRBD2. The CDR3 length is 16 residues. Germline CDR1 reads MDHEN; CDR2 reads SYDVKM. The ends lost 8 bases at V and 2 bases at J; junction bases unmatched: 10. The CDR3, as DNA: TGTGCCAGCCAAATCGGGCTAGCGGGGGACACAGATACGCAGTATTTT. Its protein is CASQIGLAGDTDTQYF.

This chain joins TRBV4-1 and TRBJ1-1; 10 nucleotides agree with TRBD1. The ends lost 4 bases at V and 4 bases at J; junction bases unmatched: 6. Germline V gene data show CDR1 as MGHRA and CDR2 as YSYEKL. CDR3 length: 15 residues. DNA of the CDR3: TGCGCCAGCAGCCGAACCGGGACAGGGGTCACTGAAGCTTTCTTT. Translation gives CASSRTGTGVTEAFF.

This clonotype was counted only a few times. The chain couples TRBV5-4 to TRBJ2-7, with unresolved D. The CDR3 length is 14 residues. With 5 bases removed from V and 2 bases from J, the gap between germline ends came to 14 bases. Germline CDR1 reads SGHNT; CDR2 reads YYREEE (reference sequence). The CDR3 bases are TGTGCCAGCAGTCGTGGAGAGGTTGCCTACGAGCAGTACTTC. This encodes CASSRGEVAYEQYF.

The rearrangement joins TRBV7-8 to TRBJ2-6; tentative D call: TRBD2 (5 bases). There are 17 residues in the CDR3. From germline, CDR1 is SGHVS and CDR2 FQNEAQ. The V end lost 3 bases, the J end lost 0 bases, and 12 bases lay between the germline ends. CDR3 sequence (DNA): TGTGCCAGCAGCTTGGCTAGCCGACACTCTGGGGCCAACGTCCTGACTTTC. Translated, it gives CASSLASRHSGANVLTF.

Only a few counts were recorded for this clonotype. J is TRBJ2-2 and V is TRBV4-1; TRBD2 matches 9 bases. Germline trimming cut 5 bases from V and 0 bases from J; bases unmatched to any gene: 4. Germline CDR1 is MGHRA and CDR2 is YSYEKL. The CDR3 covers 16 residues. CDR3 loop: CASSATSGPNTGELFF. The DNA of the CDR3 is TGCGCCAGCAGCGCGACTAGCGGACCGAACACCGGGGAGCTGTTTTTT.

This clonotype was seen many times. The genes are TRBV27 and TRBJ2-3; D ambiguous. CDR1 is MNHEY, CDR2 SMNVEV, per germline (reference sequence). This CDR3 region has 14 residues. With 1 base removed from V and 4 bases from J, the gap between germline ends came to 9 bases. The CDR3 is CASSLYRLADTQYF. CDR3 coding DNA: TGTGCCAGCAGTTTATATAGGTTGGCAGATACGCAGTATTTT.

A few counts support this clonotype. This sequence joins TRBV29-1 and TRBJ2-1; 11 bases align to TRBD2. Germline V CDR1 and CDR2: SQVTM, ANQGSEA. Trimming removed 1 base from V and 10 bases from J; junction bases left unmatched: 9. The length of the CDR3 is 15 residues. The CDR3 here is CSVEGLAGYRGEQFF. In nucleotides, the CDR3 is TGCAGCGTTGAAGGACTAGCGGGATATCGCGGGGAGCAGTTCTTC.

The genes are TRBV20-1 and TRBJ2-7; a possible D gene is TRBD2 (5 bases). Germline V CDR1 and CDR2: DFQATT, SNEGSKA (reference sequence). The V and J ends lost 0 bases and 4 bases respectively, with 7 bases between them. The CDR3 covers 12 residues. CDR3 sequence: CSARDTSYEQYF. CDR3 DNA: TGCAGTGCTAGAGACACTAGTTACGAGCAGTACTTC.

The chain employs TRBV20-1 and TRBJ2-1; the D is unclear. V lost 0 bases, J lost 0 bases, and 9 bases lay in between. Per germline, CDR1 DFQATT and CDR2 SNEGSKA (reference sequence). This CDR3 is 15 amino acids long. This CDR3 reads CSARDWRFSYNEQFF. CDR3 bases: TGCAGTGCTAGAGATTGGCGGTTCTCCTACAATGAGCAGTTCTTC.

The sample holds a few counts of this clonotype. This chain connects TRBV29-1 to TRBJ2-7; a weak D match, TRBD2 (5 bases). The CDR3 contains 14 residues. The V end lost 3 bases, the J end lost 4 bases, and 16 bases lay between the germline ends. Germline V gene sequence: CDR1 SQVTM, CDR2 ANQGSEA. The CDR3 loop reads CSVEVEAAVYEQYF. CDR3 sequence (DNA): TGCAGCGTTGAGGTTGAAGCGGCCGTTTACGAGCAGTACTTC.

The V call is TRBV7-9, the J call TRBJ1-3; perhaps TRBD1 as D (5 bases). CDR1 is SEHNR and CDR2 is FQNEAQ in the germline V gene (reference sequence). The CDR3 sequence is 14 residues long. V was pared by 5 bases and J by 6 bases, with 14 bases between. CDR3 nucleotide sequence: TGTGCCAGCAGCCTAACAGTGGGGGAAAACACCATATATTTT. Translated: CASSLTVGENTIYF.

This clonotype was seen repeatedly, ten times or more. The chain is built from TRBV10-3 and TRBJ2-3, with TRBD1 matching 9 bases. This CDR3 spans 14 amino acids. Germline V gives CDR1 ENHRY, CDR2 SYGVKD. J lost 0 bases, V lost 6 bases, and 1 base had no gene match. The CDR3 DNA follows: TGTGCCATCAGACAGGGGGCGAGCACAGATACGCAGTATTTT. Its translation is CAIRQGASTDTQYF.